This TCR beta chain was sequenced during a study of blood T cell repertoires in COVID-19. Generated by immunoSEQ multiplex PCR, the TCRdb table keeps only in-frame clones and is missing some. This sample has around 230,000 clones, with approximately 86% found just once. The table lists this clone with a count of one. Cohort allocation depended upon clinical history that participants reported. Germline V gene sequence: CDR1 SGHNT, CDR2 YENEEA. V dropped 2 bases and J dropped 9; count of bases not matched to a gene: 17. There are 18 residues in the CDR3. The chain combines TRBV11-3 with TRBJ2-1, with TRBD2 identical over 9 bases. The clonotype was recovered from a woman in her thirties or forties with acute COVID-19. Sample: PBMCs or T cells enriched from blood (not recorded which). CDR3 DNA: TGTGCCAGCAGCTTATGGGCACCACTTGCGGGAGGGCCGGTTGAGCAGTTCTTC. It yields the protein CASSLWAPLAGGPVEQFF.